This TCR beta chain was recorded in a study of a mutant IDH1 vaccine in newly diagnosed glioma. On the study more broadly: In some groups vaccination began 4-6 weeks post-radiotherapy; others received it with temozolomide. Most had both radiotherapy and temozolomide beforehand; others had only one. The study, taken as a whole, reports: Overall, around 93% of patients had vaccine-induced immune responses.

Time point indicated: week 47, end of study. Doses comprised 300 ug of mutant IDH1 20-mer peptide each, plus topical imiquimod. Patients carried new grade 3 or 4 IDH1-mutant astrocytomas lacking nuclear ATRX. After removal of 7 bases from V and 3 bases from J, the junction contained 7 bases not matched to a gene. The CDR3 is 15 amino acids. Germline V gene lookup returns CDR1 SEHNR and CDR2 FQNEAQ (reference sequence). Assay used: immunoSEQ multiplex PCR; TCRdb lists only in-frame clones, some missing. This table holds about 84,000 clones, 80% to 90% found once. Turning to this clone: The antigen remains undetermined.

Sample: PBMCs, taken from a glioma patient whose treatment included an IDH1 peptide vaccine. The chain carries TRBV7-9 and TRBJ1-3; TRBD1 agrees at 9 bases. This sequence was found in a man in his forties with glioma. As DNA, the CDR3 is TGTGCCAGCAACCCACAGGGGGCAAGTGGAAACACCATATATTTT. It translates to CASNPQGASGNTIYF. Full variable domain (missing parts from reference TRBV7-9 and TRBJ1-3): DTGVSQNPRHKITKRGQNVTFRCDPISEHNRLYWYRQTLGQGPEFLTYFQNEAQLEKSRLLSDRFSAERPKGSFSTLEIQRTEQGDSAMYLCASNPQGASGNTIYFGEGSWLTVV.